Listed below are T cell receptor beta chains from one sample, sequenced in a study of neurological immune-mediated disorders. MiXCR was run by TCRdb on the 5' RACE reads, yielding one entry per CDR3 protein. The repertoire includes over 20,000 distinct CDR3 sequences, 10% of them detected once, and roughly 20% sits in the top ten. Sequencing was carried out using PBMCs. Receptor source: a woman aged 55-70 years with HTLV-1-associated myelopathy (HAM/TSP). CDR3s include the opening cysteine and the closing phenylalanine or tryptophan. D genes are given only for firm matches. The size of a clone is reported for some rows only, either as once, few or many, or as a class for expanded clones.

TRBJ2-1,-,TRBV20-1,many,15,TGCAGTGCTAGTTCTGTGGTAACGGGGACATATGAGCAGTTCTTC,CSASSVVTGTYEQFF
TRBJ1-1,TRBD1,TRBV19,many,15,TGTGCCAGTAGTAGGTCCAGGGGGCGGGAGACTGAAGCTTTCTTT,CASSRSRGRETEAFF
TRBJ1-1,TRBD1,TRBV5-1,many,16,TGCGCCAGCAGCGCGGGCCCCCAGGGGGCGAACACTGAAGCTTTCTTT,CASSAGPQGANTEAFF
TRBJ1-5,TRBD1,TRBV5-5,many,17,TGTGCCAGCAGCTTGGCCGGGACAGGGGCCCTCAGTCAGCCCCAGCATTTT,CASSLAGTGALSQPQHF
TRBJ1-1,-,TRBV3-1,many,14,TGTGCCAGCAGCCCCTGGGTGGGGGGCACTGAAGCTTTCTTT,CASSPWVGGTEAFF
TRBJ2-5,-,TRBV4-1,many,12,TGCGCCAGCAGCCAGTTGGGGGAGACCCAGTACTTC,CASSQLGETQYF
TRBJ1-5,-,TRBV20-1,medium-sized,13,TGCAGTGCTAGTGGGAAAGGCAATCAGCCCCAGCATTTT,CSASGKGNQPQHF
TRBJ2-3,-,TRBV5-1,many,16,TGCGCCAGCAGCTTGGGTGGGGAGCCCTTCACAGATACGCAGTATTTT,CASSLGGEPFTDTQYF
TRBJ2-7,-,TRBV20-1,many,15,TGCAGTGCTAGAGAGGCGGGTCACGCCGCCTACGAGCAGTACTTC,CSAREAGHAAYEQYF
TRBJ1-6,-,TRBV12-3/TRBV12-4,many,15,TGTGCCAGCAGCAGGCGGGAGAACTATAATTCACCCCTCCACTTT,CASSRRENYNSPLHF
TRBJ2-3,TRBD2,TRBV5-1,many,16,TGCGCCAGCAGCTTGTGGACTAGCGGAAGCACAGATACGCAGTATTTT,CASSLWTSGSTDTQYF
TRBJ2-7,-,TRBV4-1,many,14,TGCGCCAGCAGCCAAGCGCCAGCCGACTACGAGCAGTACTTC,CASSQAPADYEQYF
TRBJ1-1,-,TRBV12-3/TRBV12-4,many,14,TGTGCCAGCAGTTCAACAGGGACTATCACTGAAGCTTTCTTT,CASSSTGTITEAFF
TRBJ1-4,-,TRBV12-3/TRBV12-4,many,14,TGTGCCAGCAGTCCCCGGGACACCTACCCAAAACTGTTTTTT,CASSPRDTYPKLFF
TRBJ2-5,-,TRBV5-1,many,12,TGCGCCAGCAGACGGACAGAAGAGACCCAGTACTTC,CASRRTEETQYF
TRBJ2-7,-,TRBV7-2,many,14,TGTGCCAGCAGCAGCAGGGGTAGGTCCTACGAGCAGTACTTC,CASSSRGRSYEQYF
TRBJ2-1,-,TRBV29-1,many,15,TGCAGCGCCGATAGGGGGGACTCCCCCTACAATGAGCAGTTCTTC,CSADRGDSPYNEQFF
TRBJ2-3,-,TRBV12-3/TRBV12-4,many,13,TGTGCCAGCATTTTCCCTAACACAGATACGCAGTATTTT,CASIFPNTDTQYF
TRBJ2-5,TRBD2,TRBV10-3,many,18,TGTGCCATCAGTGAGTCGAGCGCGACTAGCGGGGGCCAAGAGACCCAGTACTTC,CAISESSATSGGQETQYF
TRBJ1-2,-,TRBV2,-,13,TGTTCCAGCAGTGAGGACGGATACTATGGCTACACCTTC,CSSSEDGYYGYTF
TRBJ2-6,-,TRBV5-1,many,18,TGCGCCAGCAGCTCGGGGGGGACAGACGGCTCTGGGGCCAACGTCCTGACTTTC,CASSSGGTDGSGANVLTF
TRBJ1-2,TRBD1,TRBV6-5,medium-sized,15,TGTGCCAGCAGTTTAACCGGGACAGGGTCCCCTGGCTACACCTTC,CASSLTGTGSPGYTF
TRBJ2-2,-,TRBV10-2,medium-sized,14,TGCGCCAGCAGTGAGGCCAGCCAGACCGGGGAGCTGTTTTTT,CASSEASQTGELFF
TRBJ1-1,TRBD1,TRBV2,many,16,TGTGCCAGCAGTCCGGGACAGGGGTCCGGTGGGACTGAAGCTTTCTTT,CASSPGQGSGGTEAFF
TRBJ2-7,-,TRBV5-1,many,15,TGCGCCAGCAGGTTCGTGATCCAGGGTAGCTACGAGCAGTACTTC,CASRFVIQGSYEQYF
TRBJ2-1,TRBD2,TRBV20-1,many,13,TGCAGTCCACGTCCTAGCGGGGGGGAGGTTAAGTTCTTC,CSPRPSGGEVKFF
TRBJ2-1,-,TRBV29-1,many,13,TGCAGCGTTTCCGGGACCGCGGACAATGAGCAGTTCTTC,CSVSGTADNEQFF
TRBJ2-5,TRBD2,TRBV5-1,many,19,TGCGCCAGCAGTTTTTCGCGGACTAGCGGGGCCGCCAACCAAGAGACCCAGTACTTC,CASSFSRTSGAANQETQYF
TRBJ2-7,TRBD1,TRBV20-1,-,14,TGCAGTGCCCCCCGGACAGGGGCTTTCTACGAGCAGTACTTC,CSAPRTGAFYEQYF